This passage covers 9 T cell receptor beta chains from one sample sequenced in a study of cytomegalovirus exposure and HLA in healthy donors. Produced via immunoSEQ multiplex PCR; TCRdb's table is partial and in-frame only. Of 65,000 or so clones in the sample, around 95% were seen once. Specimen: PBMCs. The receptor source for this set is a young man in good health and CMV-seropositive.

This clone has just one count. The chain combines TRBV30 with TRBJ1-5, with D perhaps TRBD1 (5 bases). The V and J ends lost 0 bases and 2 bases respectively, with 11 bases between them. Germline values: CDR1 GTSNPN, CDR2 SVGIG (reference sequence). There are 15 residues in the CDR3. CDR3 protein: CAWSVSRVGNQPQHF. CDR3 nucleotide sequence: TGTGCCTGGAGTGTAAGCAGGGTGGGCAATCAGCCCCAGCATTTT.

The chain carries TRBV10-3 and TRBJ1-5; 10 nucleotides line up with TRBD1. CDR1 ENHRY and CDR2 SYGVKD come from the germline V gene. V lost 5 bases, J lost 2 bases, and 3 bases stayed unmatched. CDR3 size: 15 residues. The CDR3 is CAISKTGGGNQPQHF. In DNA, the CDR3 is TGTGCCATCAGTAAGACAGGGGGCGGCAATCAGCCCCAGCATTTT.

V gene TRBV2 combines with J gene TRBJ1-3, with TRBD1 as a possible D gene (6 bases). The CDR3 sequence is 16 residues long. Germline V lookup: CDR1 SNHLY, CDR2 FYNNEI. V was trimmed by 5 bases and J by 2 bases, leaving 16 bases between them. The CDR3: CASSPSGTWPGNTIYF. In DNA form, the CDR3 reads TGTGCCAGCAGTCCCTCCGGGACATGGCCTGGAAACACCATATATTTT.

This chain connects TRBV6-1 to TRBJ2-1; D unresolved. The CDR3 spans 13 residues. The germline V gene has CDR1 MNHNS and CDR2 SASEGT. The V end was cut by 7 bases, the J end by 8 bases, with 15 bases between. CDR3 sequence reads: CASIIAASDEQFF. The CDR3 nucleotides are TGTGCCAGCATCATCGCGGCGAGCGATGAGCAGTTCTTC.

The chain is built from TRBV5-4 and TRBJ2-1, with D possibly TRBD1 on 6 matching bases. CDR1 is SGHNT, CDR2 YYREEE, per germline (reference sequence). V shed 4 bases and J shed 3 bases, with 20 bases lying between them. This CDR3 spans 17 amino acids. Here the CDR3 reads CASSLKGVGTGYNEQFF. DNA for the CDR3: TGTGCCAGCAGCCTTAAGGGGGTGGGAACGGGCTACAATGAGCAGTTCTTC.

This chain connects TRBV19 to TRBJ2-5, with 11 bases identical to TRBD2. After removal of 7 bases from V and 3 bases from J, the junction contained 1 base not matched to a gene. Germline V gene data show CDR1 as LNHDA and CDR2 as SQIVND (reference sequence). This CDR3 spans 13 amino acids. Here the CDR3 reads CASTGLAEETQYF. For the CDR3, the DNA is TGTGCCAGTACGGGACTAGCGGAAGAGACCCAGTACTTC.

The rearrangement joins TRBV4-1 to TRBJ2-7, with D unresolved. The germline CDR1 and CDR2 sequences are MGHRA and YSYEKL. The CDR3 covers 16 residues. V was pared by 0 bases and J by 1 base, with 13 bases between. The chain's CDR3 is CASSQEAAFQSYEQYF. For the CDR3, the DNA is TGCGCCAGCAGCCAAGAGGCGGCCTTCCAGTCCTACGAGCAGTACTTC.

The CDR3 coding sequence is TGTGCCAGCAGTTCTGACAGGTTCTACGAGCAGTACTTC. Its translation is CASSSDRFYEQYF. The chain couples TRBV27 to TRBJ2-7; a weak D match, TRBD1 (6 bases). This CDR3 is 13 amino acids long. V shed 4 bases and J shed 3 bases, with 10 bases lying between them. The germline V gene encodes CDR1 MNHEY and CDR2 SMNVEV (reference sequence).

This chain uses TRBV27 with TRBJ2-3, with TRBD2 matching 13 bases. This CDR3 comprises 17 residues. The junction had 13 bases not matched to a gene; V was cut back by 6 bases and J by 7 bases. CDR1 and CDR2 (germline): MNHEY, SMNVEV (reference sequence). Here the CDR3 reads CASSPPSGTSGTHTQYF. In nucleotides, the CDR3 is TGTGCCAGCAGCCCTCCCTCCGGGACTAGCGGGACCCATACGCAGTATTTT.